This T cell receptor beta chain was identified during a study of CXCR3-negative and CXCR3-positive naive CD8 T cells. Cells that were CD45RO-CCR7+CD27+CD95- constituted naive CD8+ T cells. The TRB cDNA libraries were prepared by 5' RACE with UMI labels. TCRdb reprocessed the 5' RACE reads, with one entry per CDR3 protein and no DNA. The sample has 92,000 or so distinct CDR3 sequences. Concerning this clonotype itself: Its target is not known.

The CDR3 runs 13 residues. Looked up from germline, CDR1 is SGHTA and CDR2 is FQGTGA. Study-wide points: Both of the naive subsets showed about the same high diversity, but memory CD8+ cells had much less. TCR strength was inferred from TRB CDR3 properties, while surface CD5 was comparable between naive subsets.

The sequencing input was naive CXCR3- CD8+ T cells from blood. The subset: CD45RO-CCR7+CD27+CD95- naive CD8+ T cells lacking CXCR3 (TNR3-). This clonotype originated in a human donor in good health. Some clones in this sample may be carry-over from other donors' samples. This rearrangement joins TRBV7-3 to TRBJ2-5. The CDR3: CASSLNAQETQYF.